This T cell receptor (beta chain) was documented in a study of CD8 T cells in ankylosing spondylitis. TCRdb fed the 5' RACE reads into MiXCR, producing one record per CDR3 protein. Among 250,000 or so distinct CDR3 sequences listed, over 15% were seen once. Material: blood, either unsorted or a sorted T cell fraction (not recorded which). The TCR originated in a male donor with ankylosing spondylitis or in good health (not recorded which).

The CDR3 spells CSVAGRSNTGELFF. Here the CDR3 DNA reads TGCAGCGTTGCCGGGAGGTCGAACACCGGGGAGCTGTTTTTT. The J gene is TRBJ2-2, the V gene TRBV29-1, with 7 bases matching TRBD2. Unmatched junction bases numbered 2, after V lost 4 bases and J lost 0 bases. This CDR3 is 14 amino acids long. Germline CDR1 and CDR2: SQVTM and ANQGSEA.